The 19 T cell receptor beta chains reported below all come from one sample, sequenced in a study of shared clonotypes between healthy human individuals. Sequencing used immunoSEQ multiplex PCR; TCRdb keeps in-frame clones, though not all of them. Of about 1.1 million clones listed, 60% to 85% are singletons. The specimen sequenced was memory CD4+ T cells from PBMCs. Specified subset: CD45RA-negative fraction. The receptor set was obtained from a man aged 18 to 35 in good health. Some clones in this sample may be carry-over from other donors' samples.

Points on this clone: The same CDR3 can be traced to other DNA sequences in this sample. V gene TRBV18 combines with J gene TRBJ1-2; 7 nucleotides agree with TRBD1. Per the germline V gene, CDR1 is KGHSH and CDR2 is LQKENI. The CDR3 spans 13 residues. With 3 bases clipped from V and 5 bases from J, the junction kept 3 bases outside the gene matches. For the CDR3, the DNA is TGTGCCAGCTCACCGGGACAGACATATGGCTACACCTTC. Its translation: CASSPGQTYGYTF.

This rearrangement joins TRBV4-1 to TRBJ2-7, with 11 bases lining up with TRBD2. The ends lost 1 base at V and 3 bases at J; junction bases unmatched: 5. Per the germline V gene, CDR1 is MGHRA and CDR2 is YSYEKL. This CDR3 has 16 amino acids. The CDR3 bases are TGCGCCAGCAGCCAAGTATTGGGACTAGCGGTCTACGAGCAGTACTTC. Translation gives CASSQVLGLAVYEQYF.

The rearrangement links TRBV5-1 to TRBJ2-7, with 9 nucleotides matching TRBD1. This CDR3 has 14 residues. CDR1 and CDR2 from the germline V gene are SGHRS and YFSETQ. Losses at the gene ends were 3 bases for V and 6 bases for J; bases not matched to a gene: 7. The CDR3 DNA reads TGCGCCAGCAGCTGGTCCGGGACAGGGTTCGAGCAGTACTTC. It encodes CASSWSGTGFEQYF.

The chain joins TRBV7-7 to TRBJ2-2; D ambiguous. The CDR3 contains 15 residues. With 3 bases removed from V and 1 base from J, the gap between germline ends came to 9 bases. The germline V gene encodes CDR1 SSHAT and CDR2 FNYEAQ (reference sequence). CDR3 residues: CASSFYSENTGELFF. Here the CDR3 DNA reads TGTGCCAGCAGCTTTTACAGCGAGAACACCGGGGAGCTGTTTTTT.

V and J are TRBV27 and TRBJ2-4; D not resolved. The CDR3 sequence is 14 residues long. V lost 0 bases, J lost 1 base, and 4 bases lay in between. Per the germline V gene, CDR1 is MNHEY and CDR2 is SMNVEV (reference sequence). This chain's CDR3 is CASSLSGAKNIQYF. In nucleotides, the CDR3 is TGTGCCAGCAGTTTATCAGGGGCCAAAAACATTCAGTACTTC.

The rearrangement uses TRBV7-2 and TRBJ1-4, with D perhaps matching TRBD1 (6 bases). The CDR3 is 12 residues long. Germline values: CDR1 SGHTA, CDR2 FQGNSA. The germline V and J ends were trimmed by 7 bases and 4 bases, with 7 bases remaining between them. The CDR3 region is CASNRDNEKLFF. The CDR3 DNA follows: TGTGCCAGCAACAGGGATAATGAAAAACTGTTTTTT.

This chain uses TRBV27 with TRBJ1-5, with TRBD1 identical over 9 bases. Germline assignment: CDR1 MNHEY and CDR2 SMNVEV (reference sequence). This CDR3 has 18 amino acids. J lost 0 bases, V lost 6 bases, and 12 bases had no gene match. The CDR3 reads CASSKSGTGIYSNQPQHF. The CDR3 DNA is TGTGCCAGCAGCAAATCCGGGACAGGGATTTATAGCAATCAGCCCCAGCATTTT.

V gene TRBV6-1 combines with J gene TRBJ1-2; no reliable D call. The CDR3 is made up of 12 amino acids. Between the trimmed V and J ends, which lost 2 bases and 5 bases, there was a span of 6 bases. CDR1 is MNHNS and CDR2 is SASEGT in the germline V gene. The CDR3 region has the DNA TGTGCCAGCAGTGAAAACGGGTATGGCTACACCTTC. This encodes CASSENGYGYTF.

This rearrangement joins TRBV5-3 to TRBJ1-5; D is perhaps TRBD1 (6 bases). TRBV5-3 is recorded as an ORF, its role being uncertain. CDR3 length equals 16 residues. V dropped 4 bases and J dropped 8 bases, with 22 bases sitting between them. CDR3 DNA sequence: TGTGCCAGAAGCAGCCGACTCGGGGGGCGCCCGGAGCCCCAGCATTTT. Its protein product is CARSSRLGGRPEPQHF.

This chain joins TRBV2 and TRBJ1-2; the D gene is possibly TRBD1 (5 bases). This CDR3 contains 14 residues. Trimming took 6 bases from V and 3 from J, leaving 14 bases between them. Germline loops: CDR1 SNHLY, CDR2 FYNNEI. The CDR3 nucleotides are TGTGCCAGCAGCGCCTTGGGGACGGACTATGGCTACACCTTC. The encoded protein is CASSALGTDYGYTF.

In DNA form, the CDR3 reads TGCGCCAGCAGCCTCGGACAGAATTTGGAGCAGTACTTC. This gives the protein CASSLGQNLEQYF. The chain is built from TRBV5-1 and TRBJ2-7, with D perhaps TRBD1 (6 bases). The length of the CDR3 is 13 residues. V dropped 4 bases and J dropped 7 bases, with 15 bases sitting between them. Germline V lookup: CDR1 SGHRS, CDR2 YFSETQ.

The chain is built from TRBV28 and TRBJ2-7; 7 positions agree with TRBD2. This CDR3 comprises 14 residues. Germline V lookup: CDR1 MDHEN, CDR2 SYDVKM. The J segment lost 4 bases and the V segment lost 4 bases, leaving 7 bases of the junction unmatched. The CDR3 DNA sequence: TGTGCCAGCAGTTCCCCGACTAGCTGGTACGAGCAGTACTTC. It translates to CASSSPTSWYEQYF.

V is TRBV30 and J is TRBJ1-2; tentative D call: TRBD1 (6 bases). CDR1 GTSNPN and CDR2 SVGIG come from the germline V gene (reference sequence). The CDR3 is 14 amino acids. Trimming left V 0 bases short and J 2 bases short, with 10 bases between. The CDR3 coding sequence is TGTGCCTGGAGTGTGCAGGGGAACAACTATGGCTACACCTTC. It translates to CAWSVQGNNYGYTF.

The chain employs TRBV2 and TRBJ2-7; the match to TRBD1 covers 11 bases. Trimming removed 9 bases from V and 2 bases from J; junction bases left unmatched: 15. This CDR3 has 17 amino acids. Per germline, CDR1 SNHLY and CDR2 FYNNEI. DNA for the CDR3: TGTGCCAGTTCCGGGACAGGGGGTGAAAAGAACCCCTACGAGCAGTACTTC. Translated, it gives CASSGTGGEKNPYEQYF. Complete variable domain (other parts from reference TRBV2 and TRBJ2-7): EPEVTQTPSHQVTQMGQEVILRCVPISNHLYFYWYRQILGQKVEFLVSFYNNEISEKSEIFDDQFSVERPDGSNFTLKIRSTKLEDSAMYFCASSGTGGEKNPYEQYFGPGTRLTVT.

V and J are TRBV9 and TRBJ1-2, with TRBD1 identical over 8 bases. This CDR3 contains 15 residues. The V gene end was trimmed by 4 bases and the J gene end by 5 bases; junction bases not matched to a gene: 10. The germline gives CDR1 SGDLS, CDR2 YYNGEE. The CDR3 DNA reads TGTGCCAGCAGCCCCCAGGGGGCGCGGAGGTATGGCTACACCTTC. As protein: CASSPQGARRYGYTF. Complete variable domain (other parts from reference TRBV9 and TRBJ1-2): DSGVTQTPKHLITATGQRVTLRCSPRSGDLSVYWYQQSLDQGLQFLIQYYNGEERAKGNILERFSAQQFPDLHSELNLSSLELGDSALYFCASSPQGARRYGYTFGSGTRLTVV.

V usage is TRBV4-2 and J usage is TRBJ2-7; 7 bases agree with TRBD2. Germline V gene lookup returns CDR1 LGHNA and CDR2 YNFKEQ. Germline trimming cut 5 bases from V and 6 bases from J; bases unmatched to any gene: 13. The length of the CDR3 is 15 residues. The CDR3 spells CASSLDTGGIFEQYF. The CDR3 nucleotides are TGTGCCAGCAGCTTGGATACGGGAGGAATATTCGAGCAGTACTTC.

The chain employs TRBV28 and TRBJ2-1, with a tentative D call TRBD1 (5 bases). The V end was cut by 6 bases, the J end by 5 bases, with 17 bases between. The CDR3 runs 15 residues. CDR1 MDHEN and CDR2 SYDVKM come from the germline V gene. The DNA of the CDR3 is TGTGCCAGCAGCCTGACAGTCCCCGGCCACAATGAGCAGTTCTTC. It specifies CASSLTVPGHNEQFF.

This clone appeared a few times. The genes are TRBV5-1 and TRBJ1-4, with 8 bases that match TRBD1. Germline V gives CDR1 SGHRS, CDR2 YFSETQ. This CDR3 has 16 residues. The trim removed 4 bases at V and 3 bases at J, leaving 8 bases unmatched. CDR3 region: CASSVQGAGANEKLFF. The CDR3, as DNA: TGCGCCAGCAGCGTTCAGGGGGCGGGCGCTAATGAAAAACTGTTTTTT.

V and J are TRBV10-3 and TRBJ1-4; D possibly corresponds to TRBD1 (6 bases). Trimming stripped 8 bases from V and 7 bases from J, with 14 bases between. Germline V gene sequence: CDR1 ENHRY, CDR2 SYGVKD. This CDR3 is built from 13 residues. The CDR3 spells CAISRGATEKLFF. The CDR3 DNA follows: TGTGCCATCTCGCGGGGGGCGACTGAAAAACTGTTTTTT.